This T cell receptor beta chain stems from a study of T cell responses to AZD1222 COVID-19 vaccine. Study context: Second-dose timings of about 4 or about 12 weeks were pooled.

On this clone itself: No antigen is known for it.

Study-wide results and caveats: Donors in the cohort were predominantly white British and more often female, and clonal diversity was possibly underestimated. Reports say nearly half of spike-specific TCRs go after unmutated variant regions. Elevations in Spike-specific TCR breadth and depth followed administration of two AZD1222 doses.

The CDR3 extends over 13 amino acids. Trimming left V 7 bases short and J 0 bases short, with 12 bases between. Germline-derived CDR1 and CDR2 are SQVTM and ANQGSEA. Using immunoSEQ multiplex PCR, the repertoire was profiled, and TCRdb retains in-frame clones only, with some absent. This sample has some 150,000 clones, with over 85% found just once. The TCR comes from an adult in good health. The sequenced sample was peripheral blood, obtained on day 0 of AZD1222 vaccination. This sequence joins TRBV29-1 and TRBJ1-1; no reliable D call. The CDR3: CSAQREMNTEAFF. The CDR3 coding sequence is TGCAGCGCCCAACGGGAGATGAACACTGAAGCTTTCTTT.